These 23 T cell receptor beta chains were sequenced from one sample in a study of T-cell reconstitution after alpha-beta-depleted transplantation in children. Library preparation (for TCRbeta) was performed with unique molecular identifiers. TCRdb re-called the PCR reads through MiXCR, storing one row per CDR3 protein. Among more than 200,000 distinct CDR3 sequences listed, 9.7% were seen once. Sequencing was performed on PBMCs from the stem cell graft donor, taken from the stem cell graft. The receptors stem from a human donor who donated a stem cell graft to a child with SCID.

In its sample, this clonotype was seen many times. Because it lacks the conserved phenylalanine or tryptophan at the end, this CDR3 is likely a read error. The limits of the CDR3 on the DNA are not certain, so only TCRdb's listed CDR3 is given. V and J are TRBV3-1 and TRBJ2-1; TRBD1 reflects the table's D call only, with no check against the DNA. The CDR3 sequence runs 11 residues, both termini included. Germline V gene data show CDR1 as LGHDT and CDR2 as YNNKEL (reference sequence). This CDR3 is CASSLGQGIFL.

Only a few counts were recorded for this clonotype. The genes are TRBV27 and TRBJ2-3; the match to TRBD1 covers 8 bases. V shed 5 bases, J shed 4 bases, and the junction held 8 bases outside the gene matches. In germline, CDR1 is MNHEY, CDR2 SMNVEV (reference sequence). This CDR3 contains 15 residues. CDR3 residues: CASSPTRGLADTQYF. The CDR3 nucleotides read TGTGCCAGCAGTCCCACCAGGGGGCTAGCAGATACGCAGTATTTT.

This clonotype was seen repeatedly, ten times or more. The chain combines TRBV20-1 with TRBJ2-3; 11 positions match TRBD2. Germline CDR1 is DFQATT and CDR2 is SNEGSKA (reference sequence). CDR3 length: 14 residues. V lost 6 bases and J lost 1; bases outside the gene matches: 3. Written as DNA, the CDR3 is TGCAGTGCAAGACTAGCGGGGCGCACAGATACGCAGTATTTT. It specifies CSARLAGRTDTQYF.

This clonotype has a count of ten or more. The V call is TRBV28, the J call TRBJ2-5; the D is unclear. Trimming left V 3 bases short and J 7 bases short, with 15 bases between. Looked up from germline, CDR1 is MDHEN and CDR2 is SYDVKM. This CDR3 spans 14 amino acids. This CDR3 is CASSLRSPPATQYF. CDR3 bases: TGTGCCAGCAGTTTGAGGAGCCCTCCTGCGACCCAGTACTTC.

With respect to this clonotype: This may come from a read error, since a much larger clone is one base off. This chain uses TRBV11-2 with TRBJ1-1, with TRBD1 matching 7 bases. Germline lookup yields CDR1 SGHAT and CDR2 FQNNGV. The CDR3 sequence is 19 residues long. The CDR3 spells CASSLSSVPGQPQNAEAFF. In DNA, the CDR3 is TGTGCCAGCAGCTTATCCTCCGTCCCGGGACAGCCACAGAACGCTGAAGCTTTCTTT.

This clonotype occurred many times. The chain couples TRBV4-3 to TRBJ2-3; D remains unclear. CDR1 is LGHNA, CDR2 YSLEER, per germline. V lost 0 bases, J lost 11 bases, and 12 bases lay in between. The CDR3 covers 13 residues. The CDR3 is CASSQDWGSRQYF. CDR3 coding DNA: TGCGCCAGCAGCCAAGATTGGGGTAGCCGGCAGTATTTT.

This clonotype showed up just a few times. Since a much larger clone is just one base distant, this may be a read error. The V and J genes are TRBV12-3 or TRBV12-4 and TRBJ1-2; D not certain. CDR3 size: 14 residues. CDR3 nucleotides: TGTGCCAGCAGCTCGACAAGAGCTAACTATGGCGACACCTTC. It codes for CASSSTRANYGDTF.

This clonotype was seen repeatedly, ten times or more. V usage is TRBV29-1 and J usage is TRBJ1-1, with TRBD1 identical over 10 bases. Germline CDR1 is SQVTM and CDR2 is ANQGSEA. This CDR3 has 13 amino acids. V trimming: 4 bases; J trimming: 4 bases; junction bases outside the gene matches: 3. Written as DNA, the CDR3 is TGCAGCGTTGGGGACAGGGGTTCCACTGAAGCTTTCTTT. It translates to CSVGDRGSTEAFF. Supplemented by reference TRBV29-1 and TRBJ1-1, the full variable domain reads SAVISQKPSRDICQRGTSLTIQCQVDSQVTMMFWYRQQPGQSLTLIATANQGSEATYESGFVIDKFPISRPNLTFSTLTVSNMSPEDSSIYLCSVGDRGSTEAFFGQGTRLTVV.

This clonotype was seen many times. The chain combines TRBV7-9 with TRBJ2-7; D is unclear. Trimming took off 1 base at V and 0 bases at J, with 10 bases between the two ends. The germline gives CDR1 SEHNR, CDR2 FQNEAQ (reference sequence). CDR3 length: 15 residues. The CDR3 DNA reads as TGTGCCAGCAGCTTAGGGGTCGCAACCTCCTACGAGCAGTACTTC. Residues: CASSLGVATSYEQYF. The full variable domain, its missing parts supplied by reference TRBV7-9 and TRBJ2-7, is DTGVSQNPRHKITKRGQNVTFRCDPISEHNRLYWYRQTLGQGPEFLTYFQNEAQLEKSRLLSDRFSAERPKGSFSTLEIQRTEQGDSAMYLCASSLGVATSYEQYFGPGTRLTVT.

This clonotype has a count of ten or more. This rearrangement joins TRBV5-1 to TRBJ1-2; no clear D gene. The CDR3 loop spans 13 amino acids. The germline CDR1 and CDR2 sequences are SGHRS and YFSETQ. The V end lost 1 base, the J end lost 2 bases, and 6 bases lay between the germline ends. Here the CDR3 reads CASSLSTNYGYTF. CDR3 sequence (DNA): TGCGCCAGCAGCTTGTCCACCAACTATGGCTACACCTTC.

This clonotype occurred many times. The J gene is TRBJ1-1, the V gene TRBV5-6, with D unclear. Germline loops: CDR1 SGHDT, CDR2 YYEEEE. The V gene lost 2 bases and the J gene lost 3 bases, with 17 bases spanning the gap. The CDR3 is made up of 16 amino acids. For the CDR3, the DNA is TGTGCCAGCAGCTTTGGGATTCGAGGGAGTTACACTGAAGCTTTCTTT. It is translated as CASSFGIRGSYTEAFF.

This clonotype has at least ten counts. The J gene is TRBJ1-3, the V gene TRBV12-3 or TRBV12-4; D perhaps matches TRBD1 (6 bases). The CDR3 totals 14 residues. The V and J ends lost 5 bases and 2 bases respectively, with 10 bases between them. The CDR3 reads CASSPNRAGNTIYF. Written as DNA, the CDR3 is TGTGCCAGCAGTCCCAACAGGGCTGGAAACACCATATATTTT.

This clonotype was seen repeatedly, ten times or more. The chain couples TRBV4-1 to TRBJ2-2; D unresolved. Germline lookup yields CDR1 MGHRA and CDR2 YSYEKL. The CDR3 loop spans 19 amino acids. V was pared by 2 bases and J by 2 bases, with 21 bases between. The CDR3 DNA reads TGCGCCAGCAGCCAACACCATCCCCCCAGTACGATTAACACCGGGGAGCTGTTTTTT. Amino acid sequence: CASSQHHPPSTINTGELFF.

This clonotype was found a few times. V gene TRBV3-1 combines with J gene TRBJ2-7; TRBD1 matches 10 bases. The CDR3 sequence is 16 residues long. With 3 bases clipped from V and 6 bases from J, the junction kept 11 bases outside the gene matches. Per the germline V gene, CDR1 is LGHDT and CDR2 is YNNKEL (reference sequence). The CDR3 reads CASSHHRDRGLAEQYF. CDR3 bases: TGTGCCAGCAGCCACCACCGGGACAGGGGACTTGCCGAGCAGTACTTC.

This clonotype was seen only a few times. V usage is TRBV2 and J usage is TRBJ1-1; perhaps TRBD1 as D (6 bases). Germline CDR1 and CDR2: SNHLY and FYNNEI. The CDR3 contains 13 residues. Trimming left V 6 bases short and J 5 bases short, with 13 bases between. CDR3 sequence: CASRVVGGTEAFF. The CDR3 coding sequence is TGTGCCAGCAGGGTTGTAGGGGGGACTGAAGCTTTCTTT.

This clonotype was observed many times. The chain is built from TRBV6-5 and TRBJ2-3; the D is unclear. There are 16 residues in the CDR3. Germline V lookup: CDR1 MNHEY, CDR2 SVGAGI. Trimming shortened V by 4 bases and J by 0 bases, and 14 bases separated the two germline ends. As DNA, the CDR3 is TGTGCCAGCAGTTCTCGGTTCTTATCTAGCACAGATACGCAGTATTTT. This codes for CASSSRFLSSTDTQYF.

This clonotype was seen repeatedly, ten times or more. The CDR3 DNA reads as TGTGCCAGCAGCTTTTACCTAGCCAAAAACATTCAGTACTTC. It specifies CASSFYLAKNIQYF. The chain is built from TRBV5-6 and TRBJ2-4; D is unclear. Germline values: CDR1 SGHDT, CDR2 YYEEEE. The CDR3 has 14 residues. V was clipped by 2 bases and J by 0 bases, with 6 bases between them.

This clonotype came up many times. The CDR3 protein is CASSLGWLAGARGDNEQFF. CDR3 DNA: TGCGCCAGCAGCTTGGGATGGCTAGCGGGGGCCCGTGGGGACAATGAGCAGTTCTTC. The gene calls are TRBV5-1 and TRBJ2-1, with TRBD2 matching over 10 bases. Unmatched junction bases numbered 14, after V lost 0 bases and J lost 5 bases. The germline CDR1 and CDR2 sequences are SGHRS and YFSETQ. The CDR3 has 19 residues.

In its sample, this clonotype was seen many times. This chain connects TRBV5-1 to TRBJ2-3, with 7 bases lining up with TRBD2. CDR1 and CDR2 (germline): SGHRS, YFSETQ. This CDR3 has 14 amino acids. V shed 4 bases and J 6 bases; nucleotides not matched to a gene: 8. The CDR3 here is CASSLGLERDTQYF. CDR3 coding DNA: TGCGCCAGCAGCCTAGGACTAGAACGGGATACGCAGTATTTT.

A few counts support this clonotype. V is TRBV20-1 and J is TRBJ1-4, with D perhaps TRBD1 (5 bases). CDR3 length equals 13 residues. In germline, CDR1 is DFQATT, CDR2 SNEGSKA (reference sequence). With 3 bases removed from V and 8 bases from J, the gap between germline ends came to 13 bases. The CDR3 is CSARGQGGEKLFF. The CDR3 bases are TGCAGTGCTAGGGGGCAGGGTGGGGAAAAACTGTTTTTT.

This clonotype was counted many times. V gene TRBV9 combines with J gene TRBJ1-6; D not certain. The CDR3 is 15 amino acids. Germline V gives CDR1 SGDLS, CDR2 YYNGEE. The V gene lost 1 base and the J gene lost 6 bases, with 11 bases spanning the gap. CDR3 sequence: CASSVLGSSNSPLHF. The CDR3 DNA reads as TGTGCCAGCAGCGTACTTGGGTCTTCTAATTCACCCCTCCACTTT.

This clonotype was found many times. The genes are TRBV9 and TRBJ2-1, with 8 bases identical to TRBD1. This CDR3 is 14 amino acids long. The V gene's germline CDR1 is SGDLS and CDR2 YYNGEE. The ends lost 4 bases at V and 6 bases at J; junction bases unmatched: 6. The CDR3 loop reads CASSPQTGGNEQFF. In nucleotides, the CDR3 is TGTGCCAGCAGCCCTCAAACAGGGGGCAATGAGCAGTTCTTC.

The gene calls are TRBV5-1 and TRBJ2-1, with 7 nucleotides matching TRBD2. CDR1 is SGHRS and CDR2 is YFSETQ in the germline V gene. Trimming took 0 bases from V and 8 from J; bases not matched to a gene: 8. CDR3 length: 15 residues. The DNA for the CDR3 is TGCGCCAGCAGCTTGGCCGCGGGGACTAAGGATGAGCAGTTCTTC. It codes for CASSLAAGTKDEQFF.